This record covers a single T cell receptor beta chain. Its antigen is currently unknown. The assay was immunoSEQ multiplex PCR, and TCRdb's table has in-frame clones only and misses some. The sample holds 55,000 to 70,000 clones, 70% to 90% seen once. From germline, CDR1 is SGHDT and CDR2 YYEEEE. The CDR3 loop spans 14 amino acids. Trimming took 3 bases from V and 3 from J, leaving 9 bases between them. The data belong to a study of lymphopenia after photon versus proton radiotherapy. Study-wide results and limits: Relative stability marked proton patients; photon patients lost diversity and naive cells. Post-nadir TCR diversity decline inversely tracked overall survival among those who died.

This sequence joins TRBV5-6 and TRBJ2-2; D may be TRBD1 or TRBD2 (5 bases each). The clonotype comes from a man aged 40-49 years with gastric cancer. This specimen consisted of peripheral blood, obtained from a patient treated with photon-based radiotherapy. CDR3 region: CASSWGRYTGELFF. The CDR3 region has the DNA TGTGCCAGCAGCTGGGGACGGTACACCGGGGAGCTGTTTTTT.